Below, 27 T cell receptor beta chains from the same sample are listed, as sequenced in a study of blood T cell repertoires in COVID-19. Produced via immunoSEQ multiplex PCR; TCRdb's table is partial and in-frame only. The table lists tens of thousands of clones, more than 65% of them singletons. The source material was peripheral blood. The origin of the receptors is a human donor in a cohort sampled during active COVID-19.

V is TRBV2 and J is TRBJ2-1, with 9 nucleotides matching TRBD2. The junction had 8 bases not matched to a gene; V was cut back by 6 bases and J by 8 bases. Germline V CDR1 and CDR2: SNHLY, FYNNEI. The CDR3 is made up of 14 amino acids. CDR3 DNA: TGTGCCAGCAGCCCCCCGGGACTAGCCCATGAGCAGTTCTTC. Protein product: CASSPPGLAHEQFF.

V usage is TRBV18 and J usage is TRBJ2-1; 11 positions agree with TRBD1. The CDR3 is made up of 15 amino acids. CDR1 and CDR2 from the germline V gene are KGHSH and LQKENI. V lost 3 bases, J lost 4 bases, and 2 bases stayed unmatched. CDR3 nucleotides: TGTGCCAGCTCACCTGGGACAGGGGGGTACAATGAGCAGTTCTTC. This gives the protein CASSPGTGGYNEQFF.

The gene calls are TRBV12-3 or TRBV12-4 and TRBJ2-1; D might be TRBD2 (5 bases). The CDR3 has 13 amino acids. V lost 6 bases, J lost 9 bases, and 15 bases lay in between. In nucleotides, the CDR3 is TGTGCCAGCAGCCCCGGGATCTTTGGTGAGCAGTTCTTC. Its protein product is CASSPGIFGEQFF.

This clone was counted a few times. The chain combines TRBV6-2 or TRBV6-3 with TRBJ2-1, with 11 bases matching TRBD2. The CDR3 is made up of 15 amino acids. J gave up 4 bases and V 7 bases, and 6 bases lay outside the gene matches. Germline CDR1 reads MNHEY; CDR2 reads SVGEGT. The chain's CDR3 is CASTPGLAGYNEQFF. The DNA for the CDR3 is TGTGCCAGCACCCCTGGACTAGCGGGTTACAATGAGCAGTTCTTC.

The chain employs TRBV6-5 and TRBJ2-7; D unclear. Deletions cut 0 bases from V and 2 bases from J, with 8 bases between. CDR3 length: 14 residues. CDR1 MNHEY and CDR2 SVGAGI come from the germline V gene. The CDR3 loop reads CASSYSRRAYEQYF. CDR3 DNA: TGTGCCAGCAGTTACTCGCGCCGTGCCTACGAGCAGTACTTC.

CDR3 in DNA: TGCGCCAGCAGCCAAAGACTAGCGGGAGTTTTGGATACGCAGTATTTT. Translated, it gives CASSQRLAGVLDTQYF. The chain employs TRBV4-1 and TRBJ2-3, with TRBD2 matching 12 bases. Germline CDR1 and CDR2: MGHRA and YSYEKL. This CDR3 contains 16 residues. The junction had 6 bases not matched to a gene; V was cut back by 2 bases and J by 6 bases.

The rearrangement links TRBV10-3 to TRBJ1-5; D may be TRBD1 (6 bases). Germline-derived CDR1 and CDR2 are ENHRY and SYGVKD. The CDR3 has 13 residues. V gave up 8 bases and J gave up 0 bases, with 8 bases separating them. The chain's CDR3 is CAIGQYSNQPQHF. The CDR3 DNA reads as TGTGCCATCGGACAGTATAGCAATCAGCCCCAGCATTTT.

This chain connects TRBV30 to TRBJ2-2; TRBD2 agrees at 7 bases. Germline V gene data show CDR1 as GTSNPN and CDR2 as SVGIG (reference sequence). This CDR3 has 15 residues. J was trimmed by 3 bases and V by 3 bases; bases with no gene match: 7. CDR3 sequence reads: CAWRGTKGYTGELFF. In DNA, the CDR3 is TGTGCCTGGAGGGGGACTAAGGGATACACCGGGGAGCTGTTTTTT.

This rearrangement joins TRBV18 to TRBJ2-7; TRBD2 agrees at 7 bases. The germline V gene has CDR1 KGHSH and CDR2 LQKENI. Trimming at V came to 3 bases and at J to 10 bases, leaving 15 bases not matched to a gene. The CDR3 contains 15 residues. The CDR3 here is CASSPPSNKGRAQYF. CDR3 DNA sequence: TGTGCCAGCTCACCCCCCAGTAATAAGGGGAGGGCCCAGTACTTC.

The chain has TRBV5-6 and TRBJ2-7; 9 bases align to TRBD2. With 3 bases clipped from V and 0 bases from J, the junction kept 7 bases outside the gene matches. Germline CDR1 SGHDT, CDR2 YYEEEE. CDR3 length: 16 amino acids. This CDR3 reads CASSSVISGSSYEQYF. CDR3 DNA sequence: TGTGCCAGCAGCTCGGTGATTAGCGGGAGCTCCTACGAGCAGTACTTC.

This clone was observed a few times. CDR3 sequence reads: CASSLVGGPNTEAFF. The DNA for the CDR3 is TGTGCCAGCAGCTTAGTGGGGGGGCCCAACACTGAAGCTTTCTTT. The gene calls are TRBV7-2 and TRBJ1-1; TRBD1 is a possible D gene (6 bases). CDR3 length equals 15 residues. V shed 1 base and J shed 2 bases, with 11 bases lying between them. Germline V gene sequence: CDR1 SGHTA, CDR2 FQGNSA.

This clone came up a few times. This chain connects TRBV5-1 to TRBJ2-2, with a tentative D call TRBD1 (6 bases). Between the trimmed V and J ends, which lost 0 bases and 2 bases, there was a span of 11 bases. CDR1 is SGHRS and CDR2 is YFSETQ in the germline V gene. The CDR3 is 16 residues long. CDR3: CASSLAYRENTGELFF. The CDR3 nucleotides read TGCGCCAGCAGCTTGGCCTACAGGGAAAACACCGGGGAGCTGTTTTTT.

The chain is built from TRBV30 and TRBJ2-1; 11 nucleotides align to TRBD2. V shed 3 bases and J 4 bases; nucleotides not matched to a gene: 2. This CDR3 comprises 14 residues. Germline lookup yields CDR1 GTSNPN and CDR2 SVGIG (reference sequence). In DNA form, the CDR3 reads TGTGCCTGGAGGGGACTAGCGGTTTACAATGAGCAGTTCTTC. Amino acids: CAWRGLAVYNEQFF.

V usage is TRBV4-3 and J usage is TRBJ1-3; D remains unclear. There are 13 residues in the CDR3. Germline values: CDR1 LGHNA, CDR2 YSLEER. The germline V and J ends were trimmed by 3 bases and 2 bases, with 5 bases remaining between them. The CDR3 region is CASSQAAGNTIYF. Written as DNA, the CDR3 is TGCGCCAGCAGCCAGGCCGCTGGAAACACCATATATTTT.

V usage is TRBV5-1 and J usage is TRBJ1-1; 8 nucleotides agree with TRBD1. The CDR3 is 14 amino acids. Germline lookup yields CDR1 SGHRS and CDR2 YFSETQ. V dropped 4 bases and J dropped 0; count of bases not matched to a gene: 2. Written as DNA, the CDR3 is TGCGCCAGCAGCATACAGGGGGTGAACACTGAAGCTTTCTTT. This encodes CASSIQGVNTEAFF.

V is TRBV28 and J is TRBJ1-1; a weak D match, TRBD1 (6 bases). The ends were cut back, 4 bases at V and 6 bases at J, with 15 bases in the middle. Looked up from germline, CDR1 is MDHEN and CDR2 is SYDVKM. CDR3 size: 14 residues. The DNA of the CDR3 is TGTGCCAGCAGTTACAGGGCGGAGTTCGCTGAAGCTTTCTTT. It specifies CASSYRAEFAEAFF.

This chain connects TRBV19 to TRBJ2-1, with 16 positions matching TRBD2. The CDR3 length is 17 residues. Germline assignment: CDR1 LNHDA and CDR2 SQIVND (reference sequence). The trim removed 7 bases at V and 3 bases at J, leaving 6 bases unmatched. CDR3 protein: CASTQGLAGGRYNEQFF. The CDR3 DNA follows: TGTGCCAGTACCCAGGGACTAGCGGGAGGGCGCTACAATGAGCAGTTCTTC.

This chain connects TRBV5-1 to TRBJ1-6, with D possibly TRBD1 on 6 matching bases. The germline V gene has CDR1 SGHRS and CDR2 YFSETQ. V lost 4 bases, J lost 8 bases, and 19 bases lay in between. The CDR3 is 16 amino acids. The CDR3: CASSPALQGADSPLHF. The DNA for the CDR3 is TGCGCCAGCAGCCCCGCCCTACAGGGTGCGGATTCACCCCTCCACTTT.

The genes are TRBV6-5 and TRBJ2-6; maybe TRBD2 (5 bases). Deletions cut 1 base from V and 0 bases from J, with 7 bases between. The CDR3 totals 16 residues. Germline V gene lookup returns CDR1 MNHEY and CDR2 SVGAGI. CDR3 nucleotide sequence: TGTGCCAGCAGTTACTATCGGGACTCTGGGGCCAACGTCCTGACTTTC. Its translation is CASSYYRDSGANVLTF.

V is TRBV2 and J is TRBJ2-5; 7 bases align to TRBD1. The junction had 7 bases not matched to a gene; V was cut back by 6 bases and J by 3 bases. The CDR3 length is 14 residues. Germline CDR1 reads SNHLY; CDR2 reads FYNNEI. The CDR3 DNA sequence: TGTGCCAGCAGAACCTCCGGGACAGAAGAGACCCAGTACTTC. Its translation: CASRTSGTEETQYF.

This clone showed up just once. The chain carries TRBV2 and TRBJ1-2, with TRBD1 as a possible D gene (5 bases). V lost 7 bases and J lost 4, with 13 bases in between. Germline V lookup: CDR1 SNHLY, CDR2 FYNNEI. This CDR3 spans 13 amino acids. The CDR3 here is CASIRQHGYGYTF. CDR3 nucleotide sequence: TGTGCCAGCATTCGACAGCACGGCTATGGCTACACCTTC.

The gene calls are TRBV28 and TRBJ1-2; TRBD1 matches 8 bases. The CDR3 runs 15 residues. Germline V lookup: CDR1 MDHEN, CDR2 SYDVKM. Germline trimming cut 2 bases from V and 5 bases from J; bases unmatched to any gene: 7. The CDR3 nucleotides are TGTGCCAGCAGTTTAGCAGGGGGCGAAAAGTATGGCTACACCTTC. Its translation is CASSLAGGEKYGYTF.

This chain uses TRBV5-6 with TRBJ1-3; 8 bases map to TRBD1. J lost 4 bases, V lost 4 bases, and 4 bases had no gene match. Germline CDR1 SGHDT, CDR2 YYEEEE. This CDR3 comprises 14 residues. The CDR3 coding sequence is TGTGCCAGCAGCGGAAGGACAGGGGGAAACACCATATATTTT. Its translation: CASSGRTGGNTIYF. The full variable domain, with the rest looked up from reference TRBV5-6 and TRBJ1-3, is DAGVTQSPTHLIKTRGQQVTLRCSPKSGHDTVSWYQQALGQGPQFIFQYYEEEERQRGNFPDRFSGHQFPNYSSELNVNALLLGDSALYLCASSGRTGGNTIYFGEGSWLTVV.

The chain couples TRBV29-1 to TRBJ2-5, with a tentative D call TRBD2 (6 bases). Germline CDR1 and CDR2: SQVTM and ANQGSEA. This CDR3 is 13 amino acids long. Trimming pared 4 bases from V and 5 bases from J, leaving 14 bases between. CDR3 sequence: CSVGSGVLETQYF. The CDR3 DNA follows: TGCAGCGTTGGATCGGGGGTGTTGGAGACCCAGTACTTC.

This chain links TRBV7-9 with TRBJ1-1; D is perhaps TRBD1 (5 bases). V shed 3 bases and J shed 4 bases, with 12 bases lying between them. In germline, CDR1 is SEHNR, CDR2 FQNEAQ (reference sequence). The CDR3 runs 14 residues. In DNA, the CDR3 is TGTGCCAGCAGCTTTCAGGGTTTAGGCACTGAAGCTTTCTTT. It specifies CASSFQGLGTEAFF.

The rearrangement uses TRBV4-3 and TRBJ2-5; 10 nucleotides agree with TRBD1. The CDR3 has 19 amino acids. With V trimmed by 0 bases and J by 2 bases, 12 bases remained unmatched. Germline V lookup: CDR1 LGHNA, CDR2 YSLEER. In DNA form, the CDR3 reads TGCGCCAGCAGCCAAGATTTGGGACAGGGGCGGGGTGGTCAAGAGACCCAGTACTTC. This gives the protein CASSQDLGQGRGGQETQYF.

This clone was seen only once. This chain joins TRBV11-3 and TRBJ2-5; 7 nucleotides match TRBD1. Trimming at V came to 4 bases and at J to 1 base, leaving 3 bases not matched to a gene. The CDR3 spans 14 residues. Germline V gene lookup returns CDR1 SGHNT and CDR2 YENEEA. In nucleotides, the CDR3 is TGTGCCAGCAGCTACGGGACAGCCCAAGAGACCCAGTACTTC. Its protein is CASSYGTAQETQYF.